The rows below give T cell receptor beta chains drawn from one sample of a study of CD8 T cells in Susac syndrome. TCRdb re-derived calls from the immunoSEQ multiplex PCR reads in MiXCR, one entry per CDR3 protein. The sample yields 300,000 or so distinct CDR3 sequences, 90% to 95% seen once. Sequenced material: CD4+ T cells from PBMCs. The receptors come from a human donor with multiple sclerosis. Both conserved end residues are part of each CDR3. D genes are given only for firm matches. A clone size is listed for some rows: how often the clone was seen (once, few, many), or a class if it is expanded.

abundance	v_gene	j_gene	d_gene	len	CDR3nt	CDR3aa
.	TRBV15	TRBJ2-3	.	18	TGTGCCACCAGCAGAGGATTGGTCCGTCCCGGGGGTGCAGATACGCAGTATTTT	CATSRGLVRPGGADTQYF
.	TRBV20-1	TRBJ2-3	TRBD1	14	TGCAGTGCAAACCGGGACAGGGGACCAGATACGCAGTATTTT	CSANRDRGPDTQYF
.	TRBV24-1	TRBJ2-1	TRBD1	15	TGTGCCACCAGTGACCTCGGGACAGGCAACAATGAGCAGTTCTTC	CATSDLGTGNNEQFF
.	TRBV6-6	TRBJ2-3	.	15	TGTGCCAGCAGTTACTTGGGGATGTCAGTAGATACGCAGTATTTT	CASSYLGMSVDTQYF
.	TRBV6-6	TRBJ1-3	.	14	TGTGCCAGCAGGCTACGGGACGGCGGAAACACCATATATTTT	CASRLRDGGNTIYF
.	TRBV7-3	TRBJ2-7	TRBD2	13	TGTGCCAGCAGCTTAATGCCGGGAGGCGAGCAGTACTTC	CASSLMPGGEQYF
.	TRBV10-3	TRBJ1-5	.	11	TGTGCCATCAGCCAGTTTCAGCCCCAGCATTTT	CAISQFQPQHF
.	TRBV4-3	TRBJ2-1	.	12	TGCGCCAGCAGCCGAAGACACAATGAGCAGTTCTTC	CASSRRHNEQFF
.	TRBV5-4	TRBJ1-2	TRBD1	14	TGTGCCAGCAGTCCGGGACAGGGTTTTGATGGCTACACCTTC	CASSPGQGFDGYTF
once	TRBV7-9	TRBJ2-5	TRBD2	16	TGTGCCAGCAGCTTAGCGGGACTAGCGGCGCAAGAGACCCAGTACTTC	CASSLAGLAAQETQYF
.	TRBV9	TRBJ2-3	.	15	TGTGCCAGCAGCGTTGGGGTGGGACTCACAGATACGCAGTATTTT	CASSVGVGLTDTQYF
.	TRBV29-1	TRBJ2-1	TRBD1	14	TGCAGCGCTCGGGACAGGGGGACCTACAATGAGCAGTTCTTC	CSARDRGTYNEQFF
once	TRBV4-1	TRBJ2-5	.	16	TGCGCCAGCAGCCAAGTCGGGGACGGGGATGGGGAGACCCAGTACTTC	CASSQVGDGDGETQYF
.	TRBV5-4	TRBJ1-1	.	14	TGTGCCAGCAGCATTCAGGGAATCAGGACTGAAGCTTTCTTT	CASSIQGIRTEAFF
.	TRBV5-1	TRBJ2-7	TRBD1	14	TGCGCCAGCAGCTTAGGGACAGCTGTTTACGAGCAGTACTTC	CASSLGTAVYEQYF
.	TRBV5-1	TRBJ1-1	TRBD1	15	TGCGCCAGCAGCGTCCGGGACAGGGTAGGGACTGAAGCTTTCTTT	CASSVRDRVGTEAFF
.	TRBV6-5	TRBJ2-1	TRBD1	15	TGTGCCAGCAGCCGGACAGGGAAGACCTACAATGAGCAGTTCTTC	CASSRTGKTYNEQFF
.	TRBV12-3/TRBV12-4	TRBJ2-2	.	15	TGTGCCAGCAGCCCCACTAGCTTCTACAGCGGGGAGCTGTTTTTT	CASSPTSFYSGELFF
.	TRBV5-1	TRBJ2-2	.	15	TGCGCCAGCAGCTTGATGACCCCCGACACCGGGGAGCTGTTTTTT	CASSLMTPDTGELFF
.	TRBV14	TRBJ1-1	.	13	TGTGCCAGCAGCCAAGACCCCACGGGAGAAGCTTTCTTT	CASSQDPTGEAFF
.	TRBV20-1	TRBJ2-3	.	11	TGCAGTGCTAGAGTTGCGAATACGCAGTATTTT	CSARVANTQYF
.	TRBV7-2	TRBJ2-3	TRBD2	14	TGTGCCAGCAGCGTAGGACTAGCGGGAGATACGCAGTATTTT	CASSVGLAGDTQYF
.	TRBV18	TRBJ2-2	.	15	TGTGCCAGCTCACCGGCCCGGGGGCCTGTAGGGGAGCTGTTTTTT	CASSPARGPVGELFF
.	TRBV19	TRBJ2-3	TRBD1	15	TGTGCCAGTAGTTTCTGGACAGGGAGCACAGATACGCAGTATTTT	CASSFWTGSTDTQYF
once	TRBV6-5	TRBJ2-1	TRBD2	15	TGTGCCAGCAGCCGCGGGAGTAACCTTCCGAATGAGCAGTTCTTC	CASSRGSNLPNEQFF
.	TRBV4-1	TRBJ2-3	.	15	TGCGCCAGCAGCCAAGATTATAGCACTACAGATACGCAGTATTTT	CASSQDYSTTDTQYF
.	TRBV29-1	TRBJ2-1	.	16	TGCAGCGTTTTGGCGGTAATAGCGACCCCCTACAATGAGCAGTTCTTC	CSVLAVIATPYNEQFF
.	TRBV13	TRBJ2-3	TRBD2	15	TGTGCCAGCAGCTCGACTAGCGGAAGCACAGATACGCAGTATTTT	CASSSTSGSTDTQYF
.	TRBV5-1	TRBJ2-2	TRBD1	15	TGCGCCAGCAGCTTTCGGACAGGCGCTACCGGGGAGCTGTTTTTT	CASSFRTGATGELFF
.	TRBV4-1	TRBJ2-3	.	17	TGCGCCAGCAGCCAAGAAGGCGCAGCGAAGAGCACAGATACGCAGTATTTT	CASSQEGAAKSTDTQYF
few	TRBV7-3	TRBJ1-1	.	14	TGTGCCAGCAGTTTAACAGGGCTGAACACTGAAGCTTTCTTT	CASSLTGLNTEAFF
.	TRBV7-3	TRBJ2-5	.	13	TGTGCCAGCAGCACGGGACCTTCAGAGACCCAGTACTTC	CASSTGPSETQYF
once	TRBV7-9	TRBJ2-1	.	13	TGTGCCAGCAGCTTAGCGCACGGGAGAGGACCGTTCTTC	CASSLAHGRGPFF